This TCR beta chain derives from a study of cytomegalovirus exposure and HLA in healthy donors. Germline values: CDR1 WNHNN, CDR2 SYGVQD (reference sequence). V was shortened by 7 bases and J by 5 bases, with 17 bases between the two germline ends. The CDR3 consists of 14 residues. PCR involved 60 Vbeta and 13 Jbeta primers. TCRdb's copy holds only in-frame clones and misses some; the assay was immunoSEQ multiplex PCR. The sample includes under 200,000 clones, 81% of them seen just once. The sequence derives from a woman aged 45-65 years in good health and CMV-seronegative. The material sequenced was PBMCs. V usage is TRBV10-1 and J usage is TRBJ1-2, with D tentatively TRBD1 (5 bases). The CDR3 region is CASKTESNRYGYTF. CDR3 sequence (DNA): TGCGCCAGCAAGACAGAGTCTAATAGGTATGGCTACACCTTC.